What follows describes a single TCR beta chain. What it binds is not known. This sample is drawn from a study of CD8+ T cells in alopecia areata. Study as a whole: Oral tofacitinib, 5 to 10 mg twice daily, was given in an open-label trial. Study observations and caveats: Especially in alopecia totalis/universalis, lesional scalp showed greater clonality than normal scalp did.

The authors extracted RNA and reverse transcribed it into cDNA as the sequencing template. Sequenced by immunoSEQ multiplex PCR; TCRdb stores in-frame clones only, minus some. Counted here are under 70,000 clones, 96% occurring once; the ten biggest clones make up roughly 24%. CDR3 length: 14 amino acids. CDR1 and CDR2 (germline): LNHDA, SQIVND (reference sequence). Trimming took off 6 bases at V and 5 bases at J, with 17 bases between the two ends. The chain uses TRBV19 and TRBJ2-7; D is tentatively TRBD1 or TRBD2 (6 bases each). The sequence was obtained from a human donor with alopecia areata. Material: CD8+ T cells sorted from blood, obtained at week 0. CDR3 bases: TGTGCCAGTAGCGAAGGGGGGTTGGACGACGAGCAGTACTTC. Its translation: CASSEGGLDDEQYF.